Below are 18 T cell receptor beta chains sequenced from a single sample in a study of blood T cell repertoires in COVID-19. Produced via immunoSEQ multiplex PCR; TCRdb's table is partial and in-frame only. Of approximately 330,000 clones listed, approximately 86% are singletons. The material sequenced was peripheral blood. Receptors originate from a man younger than 45 with COVID-19, enrolled during active disease.

This clone was seen only once. The chain employs TRBV12-3 or TRBV12-4 and TRBJ1-6; 7 bases are shared with TRBD1. This CDR3 is 13 amino acids long. The J segment lost 7 bases and the V segment lost 7 bases, leaving 4 bases of the junction unmatched. This CDR3 reads CASTRQGNSPLHF. The CDR3, as DNA: TGTGCCAGCACCCGACAGGGAAATTCACCCCTCCACTTT.

The count of this clone is one. The chain couples TRBV6-2 or TRBV6-3 to TRBJ2-7; D uncertain. The CDR3 length is 11 residues. Trimming pared 5 bases from V and 6 bases from J, leaving 8 bases between. Germline loops: CDR1 MNHEY, CDR2 SVGEGT. CDR3 region: CASSVLSEQYF. The DNA for the CDR3 is TGTGCCAGCAGTGTACTATCCGAGCAGTACTTC.

V is TRBV5-8 and J is TRBJ2-1; tentative D call: TRBD2 (6 bases). This CDR3 comprises 14 residues. Per the germline V gene, CDR1 is SGHTS and CDR2 is YDEGEE. V was shortened by 0 bases and J by 3 bases, with 7 bases between the two germline ends. The CDR3 bases are TGTGCCAGCAGCTTGGGGGGGGTCTACAATGAGCAGTTCTTC. Its protein is CASSLGGVYNEQFF.

This clone was seen once. The V gene is TRBV5-1, the J gene TRBJ2-3; a possible D gene is TRBD1 (6 bases). The CDR3 runs to 15 residues. V dropped 4 bases and J dropped 4 bases, with 16 bases sitting between them. The germline V gene has CDR1 SGHRS and CDR2 YFSETQ. Written as DNA, the CDR3 is TGCGCCAGCAGCGATACAGGGCAAGGGGCAGATACGCAGTATTTT. This translates into CASSDTGQGADTQYF.

The CDR3 sequence is CASSFTHRGLTYEQYF. The DNA of the CDR3 is TGTGCCAGCAGTTTTACCCACAGGGGTTTGACCTACGAGCAGTACTTC. This chain connects TRBV6-2 or TRBV6-3 to TRBJ2-7, with TRBD1 matching 7 bases. Germline lookup yields CDR1 MNHEY and CDR2 SVGEGT. Unmatched junction bases numbered 11, after V lost 4 bases and J lost 2 bases. CDR3 size: 16 residues.

The genes are TRBV11-3 and TRBJ2-7; the match to TRBD2 covers 16 bases. V shed 8 bases, J shed 0 bases, and the junction held 7 bases outside the gene matches. The germline V gene encodes CDR1 SGHNT and CDR2 YENEEA. The CDR3 is 17 residues long. CDR3 in DNA: TGTGCCAGCGCCAAGGGACTAGCGGGGGGGCCCTCCTACGAGCAGTACTTC. Translated, it gives CASAKGLAGGPSYEQYF.

The count of this clone is one. The chain joins TRBV27 to TRBJ1-2; D is ambiguous. Germline V gene sequence: CDR1 MNHEY, CDR2 SMNVEV (reference sequence). This CDR3 is 11 amino acids long. Trimming left V 10 bases short and J 3 bases short, with 9 bases between. CDR3 DNA sequence: TGTGCCACCAAGACATACTATGGCTACACCTTC. Its protein is CATKTYYGYTF.

The V call is TRBV29-1, the J call TRBJ2-7; 12 bases match TRBD2. The germline V gene has CDR1 SQVTM and CDR2 ANQGSEA. Trimming removed 4 bases from V and 4 bases from J; junction bases left unmatched: 5. The CDR3 runs to 14 residues. The CDR3: CSVVTSGRGYEQYF. Written as DNA, the CDR3 is TGCAGCGTTGTGACTAGCGGGAGAGGGTACGAGCAGTACTTC.

This chain joins TRBV29-1 and TRBJ1-2, with 9 bases identical to TRBD1. The length of the CDR3 is 13 residues. The V segment lost 5 bases and the J segment 3 bases; nucleotides outside the gene matches: 4. Germline loops: CDR1 SQVTM, CDR2 ANQGSEA. CDR3: CSVYRQGDYGYTF. CDR3 nucleotides: TGCAGCGTTTATAGACAGGGGGACTATGGCTACACCTTC.

This clone was detected once. The chain links TRBV14 to TRBJ2-7; 8 nucleotides line up with TRBD2. This CDR3 comprises 15 residues. Germline V gene lookup returns CDR1 SGHDN and CDR2 FVKESK. V was pared by 4 bases and J by 3 bases, with 8 bases of the junction left unmatched. In DNA, the CDR3 is TGTGCCAGCAGCCCAGTGCGGGGGGAAGGCTACGAGCAGTACTTC. Protein product: CASSPVRGEGYEQYF.

The chain employs TRBV5-4 and TRBJ1-3; D is possibly TRBD1 (5 bases). CDR3 length equals 14 residues. Trimming pared 0 bases from V and 2 bases from J, leaving 6 bases between. CDR1 and CDR2 (germline): SGHNT, YYREEE (reference sequence). CDR3 loop: CASSLGGAGNTIYF. The CDR3 DNA is TGTGCCAGCAGCTTGGGGGGGGCTGGAAACACCATATATTTT.

This sequence joins TRBV3-1 (or the pseudogene TRBV3-2) and TRBJ2-7; D is possibly TRBD1 (5 bases). The V gene lost 4 bases and the J gene lost 1 base, with 17 bases spanning the gap. Per the germline V gene, CDR1 is LGHDT and CDR2 is YNNKEL (reference sequence). The CDR3 has 16 residues. The CDR3 region has the DNA TGTGCCAGCAGCCCAATTCGACAGACGGGTTCCTACGAGCAGTACTTC. Amino acids: CASSPIRQTGSYEQYF.

The chain is built from TRBV18 and TRBJ2-2; D gene ambiguous. Trimming left V 4 bases short and J 6 bases short, with 6 bases between. The CDR3 consists of 12 residues. Germline V lookup: CDR1 KGHSH, CDR2 LQKENI. In DNA, the CDR3 is TGTGCCAGCTCACTAAATGCCGGGGAGCTGTTTTTT. This encodes CASSLNAGELFF.

The chain has TRBV5-6 and TRBJ2-2; 10 bases map to TRBD2. Germline CDR1 reads SGHDT; CDR2 reads YYEEEE. V gave up 1 base and J gave up 13 bases; unmatched junction bases: 13. The CDR3 covers 16 residues. The CDR3 sequence: CASSLWASGSLGMLFF. The CDR3 nucleotides are TGTGCCAGCAGCTTGTGGGCTAGCGGGAGTCTCGGGATGCTGTTTTTT.

This chain uses TRBV5-1 with TRBJ2-7; D remains ambiguous. Germline V gene sequence: CDR1 SGHRS, CDR2 YFSETQ. This CDR3 has 15 residues. Between the trimmed V and J ends, which lost 0 bases and 1 base, there was a span of 11 bases. The CDR3 spells CASSLGVQYSYEQYF. Here the CDR3 DNA reads TGCGCCAGCAGCTTGGGTGTCCAGTATTCCTACGAGCAGTACTTC.

The J gene is TRBJ1-2, the V gene TRBV19, with D unclear. Germline V lookup: CDR1 LNHDA, CDR2 SQIVND (reference sequence). The CDR3 spans 13 residues. V was clipped by 2 bases and J by 4 bases, with 8 bases between them. CDR3 in amino acids: CASSISEVYGYTF. The CDR3 DNA is TGTGCCAGTAGTATATCAGAGGTCTATGGCTACACCTTC.

The genes are TRBV19 and TRBJ1-1; D may be TRBD1 (5 bases). V was shortened by 3 bases and J by 3 bases, with 8 bases between the two germline ends. This CDR3 comprises 13 residues. The germline V gene encodes CDR1 LNHDA and CDR2 SQIVND (reference sequence). CDR3 region: CASSMGRDTEAFF. CDR3 sequence (DNA): TGTGCCAGTAGTATGGGCAGGGACACTGAAGCTTTCTTT.

This sequence joins TRBV27 and TRBJ1-5, with 7 bases identical to TRBD1. Per germline, CDR1 MNHEY and CDR2 SMNVEV (reference sequence). The CDR3 has 14 residues. V trimming: 3 bases; J trimming: 5 bases; junction bases outside the gene matches: 4. The CDR3 DNA is TGTGCCAGCAGTTTGAGGGGGCTTGATCAGCCCCAGCATTTT. This gives the protein CASSLRGLDQPQHF.